One TCR beta chain is described in this entry. Its antigen is not identified. This record belongs to a study of cytomegalovirus exposure and HLA in healthy donors. Primers included in the PCR were 60 Vbeta and 13 Jbeta primers. The method was immunoSEQ multiplex PCR; TCRdb's version includes in-frame clones alone and lacks a portion of them. The sample includes approximately 99,000 clones, around 82% of them seen just once. Whole-study results and caveats: Common viral pathogens (according to a later analysis) appeared linked to several of the most significant clusters. Productive status was seen about 90% or about 30% of the time for most TCR beta V segments in an earlier analysis.

Trimming cost V 5 bases and J 2 bases; bases outside gene matches: 4. Germline loops: CDR1 SEHNR, CDR2 FQNEAQ (reference sequence). CDR3 length equals 14 residues. The rearrangement uses TRBV7-9 and TRBJ2-7; TRBD1 aligns across 9 bases. The source of this sequence is a man aged 40-49 years in good health and CMV-seropositive. Sequencing was performed on PBMCs. CDR3 protein: CASSRDRDTYEQYF. CDR3 coding DNA: TGTGCCAGCAGCCGGGACAGGGACACCTACGAGCAGTACTTC.